This T cell receptor beta chain was identified during a study of T cell responses to AZD1222 COVID-19 vaccine. Study-level points and caveats: Spike-specific TCR breadth and depth went up after people got two AZD1222 doses. The CD4 TCRs associated with vaccination extended across spike and predominated at 160-218 and 743-854.

Notes on this clone: What it binds is not known.

Generated by immunoSEQ multiplex PCR, the TCRdb table keeps only in-frame clones and is missing some. The table includes roughly 130,000 clones, 75% to 90% detected once. The germline V and J ends were trimmed by 2 bases and 9 bases, with 11 bases remaining between them. CDR1 is MNHEY and CDR2 is SVGAGI in the germline V gene. This CDR3 has 14 residues. J is TRBJ1-6 and V is TRBV6-5; no definite D call. This material consisted of peripheral blood, taken on day 0 of AZD1222 vaccination. This receptor was identified in an adult in good health. The CDR3 loop reads CASSYNREGSPLHF. The CDR3 nucleotides read TGTGCCAGCAGTTACAATCGAGAAGGTTCACCCCTCCACTTT.